One sample yielded the 4 T cell receptor beta chains listed below, sequenced in a study of Graves' ophthalmopathy and Graves' hyperthyroidism. Amplified material comprised TCR beta CDR3 regions derived from RNA transcripts. Following a first-round RT-PCR that used HTBI primers, a second-round multiplex PCR was carried out. MiXCR, run by TCRdb on the multiplex PCR reads, gives a single entry per CDR3 protein. The sample has 500,000 to 700,000 distinct CDR3 sequences; less than 45% are singletons. Sample: peripheral blood or thyroid tissue (not recorded which). Receptors originate from an adult man with Graves' hyperthyroidism.

The sample holds many counts of this clonotype. The chain carries TRBV5-1 and TRBJ1-4; D might be TRBD1 (5 bases). The germline gives CDR1 SGHRS, CDR2 YFSETQ. CDR3 size: 15 residues. V was shortened by 0 bases and J by 7 bases, with 13 bases between the two germline ends. DNA for the CDR3: TGCGCCAGCAGCTTGGCCCCGGGGCCTAGTGAAAAACTGTTTTTT. Protein: CASSLAPGPSEKLFF.

This clonotype was found many times. The rearrangement links TRBV12-3 or TRBV12-4 to TRBJ2-7, with TRBD2 matching 8 bases. The CDR3 contains 17 residues. V dropped 6 bases and J dropped 0; count of bases not matched to a gene: 13. The CDR3 loop is CASSPHPGLEGSYEQYF. Here the CDR3 DNA reads TGTGCCAGCAGCCCTCATCCGGGACTAGAGGGCTCCTACGAGCAGTACTTC.

The chain combines TRBV29-1 with TRBJ1-4, with D possibly matching TRBD1 (6 bases). The CDR3 consists of 14 residues. V was cut by 6 bases and J by 7 bases, with 18 bases left in between. CDR1 SQVTM and CDR2 ANQGSEA come from the germline V gene. The CDR3 protein is CSVLTGGDTEKLFF. CDR3 in DNA: TGCAGCGTATTAACAGGAGGGGACACTGAAAAACTGTTTTTT.

The V gene is TRBV20-1, the J gene TRBJ2-7, with 7 bases identical to TRBD2. The CDR3 has 12 residues. Germline assignment: CDR1 DFQATT and CDR2 SNEGSKA (reference sequence). Unmatched junction bases numbered 6, after V lost 3 bases and J lost 7 bases. In nucleotides, the CDR3 is TGCAGTGCTAGTCCTCTAGCGGATGAGCAGTACTTC. Residues: CSASPLADEQYF.